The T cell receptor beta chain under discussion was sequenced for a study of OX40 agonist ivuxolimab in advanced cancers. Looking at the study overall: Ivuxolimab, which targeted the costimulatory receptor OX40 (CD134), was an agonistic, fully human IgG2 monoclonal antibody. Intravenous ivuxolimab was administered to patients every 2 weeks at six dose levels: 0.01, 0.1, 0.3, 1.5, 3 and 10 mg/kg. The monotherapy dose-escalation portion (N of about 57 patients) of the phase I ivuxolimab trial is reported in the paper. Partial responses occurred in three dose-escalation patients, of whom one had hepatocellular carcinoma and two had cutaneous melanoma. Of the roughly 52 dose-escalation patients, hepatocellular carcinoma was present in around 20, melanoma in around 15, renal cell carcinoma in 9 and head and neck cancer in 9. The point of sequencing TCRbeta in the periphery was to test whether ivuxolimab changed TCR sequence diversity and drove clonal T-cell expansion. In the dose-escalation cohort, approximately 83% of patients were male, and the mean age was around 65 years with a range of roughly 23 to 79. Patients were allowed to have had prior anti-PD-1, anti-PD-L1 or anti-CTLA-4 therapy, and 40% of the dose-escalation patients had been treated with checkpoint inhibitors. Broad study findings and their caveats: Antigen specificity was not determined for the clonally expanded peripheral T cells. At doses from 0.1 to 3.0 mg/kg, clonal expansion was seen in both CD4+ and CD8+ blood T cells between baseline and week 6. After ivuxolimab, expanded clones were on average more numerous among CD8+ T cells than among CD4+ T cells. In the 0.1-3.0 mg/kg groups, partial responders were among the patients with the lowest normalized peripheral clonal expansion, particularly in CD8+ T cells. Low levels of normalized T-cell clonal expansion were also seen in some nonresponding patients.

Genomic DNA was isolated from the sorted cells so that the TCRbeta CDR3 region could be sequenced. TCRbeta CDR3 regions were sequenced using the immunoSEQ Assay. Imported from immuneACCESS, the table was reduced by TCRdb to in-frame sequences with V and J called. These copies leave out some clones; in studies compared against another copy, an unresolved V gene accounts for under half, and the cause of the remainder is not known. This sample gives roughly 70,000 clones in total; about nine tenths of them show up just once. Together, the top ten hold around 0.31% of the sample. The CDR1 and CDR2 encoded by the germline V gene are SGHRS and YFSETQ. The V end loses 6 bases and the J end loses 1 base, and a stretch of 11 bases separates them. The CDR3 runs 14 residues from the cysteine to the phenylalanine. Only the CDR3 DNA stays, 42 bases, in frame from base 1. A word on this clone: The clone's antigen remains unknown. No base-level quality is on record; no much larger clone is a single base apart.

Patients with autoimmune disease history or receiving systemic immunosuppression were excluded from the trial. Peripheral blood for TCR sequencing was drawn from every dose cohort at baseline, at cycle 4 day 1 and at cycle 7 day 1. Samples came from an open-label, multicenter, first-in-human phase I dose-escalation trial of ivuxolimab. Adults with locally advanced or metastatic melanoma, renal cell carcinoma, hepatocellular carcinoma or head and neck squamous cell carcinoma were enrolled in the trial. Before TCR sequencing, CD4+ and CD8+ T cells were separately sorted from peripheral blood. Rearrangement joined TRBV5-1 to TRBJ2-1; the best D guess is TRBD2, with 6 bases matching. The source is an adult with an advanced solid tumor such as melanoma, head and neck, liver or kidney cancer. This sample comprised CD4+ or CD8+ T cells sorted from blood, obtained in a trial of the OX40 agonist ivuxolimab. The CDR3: CASTDGGSYNEQFF. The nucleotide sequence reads TGCGCCAGCACTGACGGGGGTTCCTACAATGAGCAGTTCTTC.